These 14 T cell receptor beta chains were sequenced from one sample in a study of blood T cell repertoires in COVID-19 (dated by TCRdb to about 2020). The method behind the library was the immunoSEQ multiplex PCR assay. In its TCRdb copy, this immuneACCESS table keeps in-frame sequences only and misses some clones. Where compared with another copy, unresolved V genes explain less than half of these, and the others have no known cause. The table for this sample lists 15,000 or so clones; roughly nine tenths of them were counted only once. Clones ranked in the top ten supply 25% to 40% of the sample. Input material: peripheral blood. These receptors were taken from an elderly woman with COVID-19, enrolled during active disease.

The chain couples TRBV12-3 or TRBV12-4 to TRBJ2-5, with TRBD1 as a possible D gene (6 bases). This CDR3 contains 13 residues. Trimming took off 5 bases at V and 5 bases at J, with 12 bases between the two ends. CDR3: CASSPGRGETQYF. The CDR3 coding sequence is TGTGCCAGCAGTCCGGGTAGGGGGGAGACCCAGTACTTC.

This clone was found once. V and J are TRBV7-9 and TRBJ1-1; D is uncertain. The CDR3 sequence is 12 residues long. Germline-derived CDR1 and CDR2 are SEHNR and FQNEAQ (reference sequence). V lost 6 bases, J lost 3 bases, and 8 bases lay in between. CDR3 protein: CASSELDTEAFF. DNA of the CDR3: TGTGCCAGCAGTGAGCTGGACACTGAAGCTTTCTTT.

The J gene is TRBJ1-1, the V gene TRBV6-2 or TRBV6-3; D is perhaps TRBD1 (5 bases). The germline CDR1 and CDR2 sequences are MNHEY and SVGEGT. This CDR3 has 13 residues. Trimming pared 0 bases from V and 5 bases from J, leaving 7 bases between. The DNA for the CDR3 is TGTGCCAGCAGTTACTCGGAGGGGACTGAAGCTTTCTTT. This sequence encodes CASSYSEGTEAFF.

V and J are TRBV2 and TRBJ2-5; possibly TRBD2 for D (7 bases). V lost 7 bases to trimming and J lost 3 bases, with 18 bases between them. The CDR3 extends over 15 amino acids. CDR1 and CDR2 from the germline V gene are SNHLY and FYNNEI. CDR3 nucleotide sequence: TGTGCCAGCACCCAAGTGGGAGGGGGGGAAGAGACCCAGTACTTC. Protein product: CASTQVGGGEETQYF.

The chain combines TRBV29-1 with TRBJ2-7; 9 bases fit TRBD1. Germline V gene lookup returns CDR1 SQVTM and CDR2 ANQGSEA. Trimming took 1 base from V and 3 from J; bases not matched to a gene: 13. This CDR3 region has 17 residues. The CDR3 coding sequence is TGCAGCGTTGAAGGGGGACAGGGTAGGTCCGGGGACTACGAGCAGTACTTC. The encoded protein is CSVEGGQGRSGDYEQYF.

CDR3 sequence: CASSLGQGGQPQHF. As DNA, the CDR3 is TGCGCCAGCAGCTTAGGACAGGGTGGTCAGCCCCAGCATTTT. The gene calls are TRBV5-1 and TRBJ1-5, with TRBD1 identical over 8 bases. The CDR3 covers 14 residues. Germline loops: CDR1 SGHRS, CDR2 YFSETQ. Losses at the gene ends were 2 bases for V and 6 bases for J; bases not matched to a gene: 4.

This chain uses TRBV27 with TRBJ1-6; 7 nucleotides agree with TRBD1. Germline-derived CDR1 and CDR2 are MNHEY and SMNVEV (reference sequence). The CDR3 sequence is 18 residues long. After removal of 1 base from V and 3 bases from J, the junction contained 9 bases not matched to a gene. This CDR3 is CASSLWAGGDDYNSPLHF. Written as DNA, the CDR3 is TGTGCCAGCAGTTTATGGGCAGGGGGAGACGACTATAATTCACCCCTCCACTTT.

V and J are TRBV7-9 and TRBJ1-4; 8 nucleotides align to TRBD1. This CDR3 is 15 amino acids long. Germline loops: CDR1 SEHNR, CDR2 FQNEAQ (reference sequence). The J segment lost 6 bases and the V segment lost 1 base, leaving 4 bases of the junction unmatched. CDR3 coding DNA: TGTGCCAGCAGCTTAGGTACAGGGGGACATGAAAAACTGTTTTTT. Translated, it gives CASSLGTGGHEKLFF. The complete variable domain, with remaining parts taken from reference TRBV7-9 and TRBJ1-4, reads DTGVSQNPRHKITKRGQNVTFRCDPISEHNRLYWYRQTLGQGPEFLTYFQNEAQLEKSRLLSDRFSAERPKGSFSTLEIQRTEQGDSAMYLCASSLGTGGHEKLFFGSGTQLSVL.

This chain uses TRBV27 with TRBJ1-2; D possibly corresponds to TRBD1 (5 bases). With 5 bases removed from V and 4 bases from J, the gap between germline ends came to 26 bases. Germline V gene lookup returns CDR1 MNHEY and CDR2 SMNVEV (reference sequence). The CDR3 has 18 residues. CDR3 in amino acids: CASSLTRQFPFLGYGYTF. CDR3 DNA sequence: TGTGCCAGCAGTCTGACTCGACAGTTCCCTTTCCTGGGCTATGGCTACACCTTC.

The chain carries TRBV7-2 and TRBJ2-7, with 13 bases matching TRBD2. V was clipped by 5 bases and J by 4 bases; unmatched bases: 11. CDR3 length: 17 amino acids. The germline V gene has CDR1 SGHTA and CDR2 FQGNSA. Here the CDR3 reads CASSEGLAGAFRYEQYF. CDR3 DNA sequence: TGTGCCAGCAGCGAAGGACTAGCGGGAGCTTTCCGTTACGAGCAGTACTTC.

CDR3 loop: CSASFRWEGRRQETQYF. Here the CDR3 DNA reads TGCAGTGCTAGTTTCAGGTGGGAGGGCCGTCGCCAAGAGACCCAGTACTTC. The genes are TRBV20-1 and TRBJ2-5, with TRBD2 matching over 7 bases. Germline assignment: CDR1 DFQATT and CDR2 SNEGSKA (reference sequence). The V and J ends lost 3 bases and 1 base, in that order; junction bases with no gene match: 14. The CDR3 extends over 17 amino acids.

The CDR3 region has the DNA TGTGCCAGTAGTATTCAGGGGGCCACTGAAGCTTTCTTT. It specifies CASSIQGATEAFF. J is TRBJ1-1 and V is TRBV19, with 8 positions matching TRBD1. Germline V gene lookup returns CDR1 LNHDA and CDR2 SQIVND (reference sequence). There are 13 residues in the CDR3. The trim removed 3 bases at V and 4 bases at J, leaving 1 base unmatched.

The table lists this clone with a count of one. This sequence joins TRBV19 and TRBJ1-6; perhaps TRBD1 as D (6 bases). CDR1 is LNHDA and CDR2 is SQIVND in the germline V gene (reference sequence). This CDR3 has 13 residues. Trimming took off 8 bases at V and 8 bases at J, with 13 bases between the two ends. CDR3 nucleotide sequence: TGTGCCAGTCTTGACAGGCTTGATTCACCCCTCCACTTT. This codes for CASLDRLDSPLHF.

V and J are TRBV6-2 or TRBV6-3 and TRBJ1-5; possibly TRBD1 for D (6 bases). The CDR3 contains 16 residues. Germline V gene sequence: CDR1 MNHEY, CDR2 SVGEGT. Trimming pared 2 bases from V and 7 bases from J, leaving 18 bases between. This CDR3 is CASSYAITGSRQPQHF. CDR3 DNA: TGTGCCAGCAGTTACGCCATTACAGGGTCGCGGCAGCCCCAGCATTTT.